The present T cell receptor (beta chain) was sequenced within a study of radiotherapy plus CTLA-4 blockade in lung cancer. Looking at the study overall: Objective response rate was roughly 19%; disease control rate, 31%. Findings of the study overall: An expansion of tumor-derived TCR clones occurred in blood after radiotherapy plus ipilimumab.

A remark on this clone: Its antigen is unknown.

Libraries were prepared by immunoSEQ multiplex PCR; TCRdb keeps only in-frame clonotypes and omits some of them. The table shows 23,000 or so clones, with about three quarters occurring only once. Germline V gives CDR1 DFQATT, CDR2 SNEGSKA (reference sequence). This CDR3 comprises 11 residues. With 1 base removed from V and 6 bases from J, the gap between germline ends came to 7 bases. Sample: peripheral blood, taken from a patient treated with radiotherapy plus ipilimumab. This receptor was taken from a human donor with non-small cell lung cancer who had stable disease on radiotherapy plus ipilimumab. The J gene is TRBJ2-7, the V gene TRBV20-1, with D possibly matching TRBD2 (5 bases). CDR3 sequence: CSARAAGEQYF. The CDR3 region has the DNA TGCAGTGCTAGAGCGGCGGGCGAGCAGTACTTC.